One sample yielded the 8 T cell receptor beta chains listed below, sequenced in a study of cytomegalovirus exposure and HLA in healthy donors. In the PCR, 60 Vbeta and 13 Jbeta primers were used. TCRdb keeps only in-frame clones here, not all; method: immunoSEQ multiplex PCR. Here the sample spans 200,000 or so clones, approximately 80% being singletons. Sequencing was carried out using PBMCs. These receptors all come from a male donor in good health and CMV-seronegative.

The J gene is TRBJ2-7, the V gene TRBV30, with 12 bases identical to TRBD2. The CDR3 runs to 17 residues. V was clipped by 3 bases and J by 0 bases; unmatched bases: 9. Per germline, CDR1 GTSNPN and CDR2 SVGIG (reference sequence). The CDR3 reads CAWSLNLAGGRSYEQYF. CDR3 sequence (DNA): TGTGCCTGGAGCCTAAATCTAGCGGGAGGGCGCTCCTACGAGCAGTACTTC. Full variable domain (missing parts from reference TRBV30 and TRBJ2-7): SQTIHQWPATLVQPVGSPLSLECTVEGTSNPNLYWYRQAAGRGLQLLFYSVGIGQISSEVPQNLSASRPQDRQFILSSKKLLLSDSGFYLCAWSLNLAGGRSYEQYFGPGTRLTVT.

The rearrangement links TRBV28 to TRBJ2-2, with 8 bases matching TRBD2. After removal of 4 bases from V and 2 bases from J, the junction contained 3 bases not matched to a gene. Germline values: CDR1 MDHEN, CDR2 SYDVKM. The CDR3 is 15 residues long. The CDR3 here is CASSSGGINTGELFF. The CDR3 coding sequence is TGTGCCAGCAGTTCGGGGGGGATTAACACCGGGGAGCTGTTTTTT.

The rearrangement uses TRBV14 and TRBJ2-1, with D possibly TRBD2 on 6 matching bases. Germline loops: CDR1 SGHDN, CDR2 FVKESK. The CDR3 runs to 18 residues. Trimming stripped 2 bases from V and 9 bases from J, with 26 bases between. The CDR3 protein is CASSQSRKTSLDFGEQFF. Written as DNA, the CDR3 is TGTGCCAGCAGCCAAAGCCGGAAGACTAGTTTGGACTTTGGTGAGCAGTTCTTC.

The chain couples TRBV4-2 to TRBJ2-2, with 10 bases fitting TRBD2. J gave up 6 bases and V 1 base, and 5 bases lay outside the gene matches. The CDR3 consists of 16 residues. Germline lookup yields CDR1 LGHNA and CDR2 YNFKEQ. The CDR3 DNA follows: TGTGCCAGCAGCCAAGCTAGCGGGAGCTTCCCCGGGGAGCTGTTTTTT. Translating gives CASSQASGSFPGELFF.

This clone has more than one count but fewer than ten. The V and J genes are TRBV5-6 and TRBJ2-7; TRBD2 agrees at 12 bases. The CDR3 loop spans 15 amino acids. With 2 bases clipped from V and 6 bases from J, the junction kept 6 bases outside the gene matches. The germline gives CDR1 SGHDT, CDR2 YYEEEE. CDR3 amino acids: CASSFRTSGTSEQYF. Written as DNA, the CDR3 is TGTGCCAGCAGCTTCCGGACTAGCGGGACCTCCGAGCAGTACTTC. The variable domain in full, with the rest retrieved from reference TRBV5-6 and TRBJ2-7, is DAGVTQSPTHLIKTRGQQVTLRCSPKSGHDTVSWYQQALGQGPQFIFQYYEEEERQRGNFPDRFSGHQFPNYSSELNVNALLLGDSALYLCASSFRTSGTSEQYFGPGTRLTVT.

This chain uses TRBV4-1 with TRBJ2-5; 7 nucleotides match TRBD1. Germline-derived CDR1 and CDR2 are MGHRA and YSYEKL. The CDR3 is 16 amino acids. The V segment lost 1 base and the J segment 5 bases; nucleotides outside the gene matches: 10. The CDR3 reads CASSQGQGALGETQYF. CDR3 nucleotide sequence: TGCGCCAGCAGCCAAGGACAGGGAGCACTTGGGGAGACCCAGTACTTC.

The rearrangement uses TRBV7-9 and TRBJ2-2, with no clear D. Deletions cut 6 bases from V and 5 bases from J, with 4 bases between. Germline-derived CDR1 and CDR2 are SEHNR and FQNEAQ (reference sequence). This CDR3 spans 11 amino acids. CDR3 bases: TGTGCCAGCAGGGAGACCGGGGAGCTGTTTTTT. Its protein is CASRETGELFF. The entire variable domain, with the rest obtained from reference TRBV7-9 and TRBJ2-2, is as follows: DTGVSQNPRHKITKRGQNVTFRCDPISEHNRLYWYRQTLGQGPEFLTYFQNEAQLEKSRLLSDRFSAERPKGSFSTLEIQRTEQGDSAMYLCASRETGELFFGEGSRLTVL.

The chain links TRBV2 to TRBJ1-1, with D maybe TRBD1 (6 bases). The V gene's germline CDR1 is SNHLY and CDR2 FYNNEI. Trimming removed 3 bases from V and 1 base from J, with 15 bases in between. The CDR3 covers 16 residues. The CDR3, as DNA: TGTGCCAGCAGTGACCGCACCGACAGGCGGAACACTGAAGCTTTCTTT. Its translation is CASSDRTDRRNTEAFF. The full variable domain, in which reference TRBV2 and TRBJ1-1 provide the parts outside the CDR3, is EPEVTQTPSHQVTQMGQEVILRCVPISNHLYFYWYRQILGQKVEFLVSFYNNEISEKSEIFDDQFSVERPDGSNFTLKIRSTKLEDSAMYFCASSDRTDRRNTEAFFGQGTRLTVV.